This T cell receptor beta chain was sequenced for a study of cytomegalovirus exposure and HLA in healthy donors. Germline loops: CDR1 SGHNT, CDR2 YENEEA. The length of the CDR3 is 13 residues. The PCR had 60 Vbeta and 13 Jbeta primers. Data came from immunoSEQ multiplex PCR; TCRdb stores just in-frame clones and leaves some out. In the table there are about 140,000 clones, roughly 76% of which are singletons. Notes on this clone: One junction end disagrees with the germline gene, perhaps due to a read error.

Material: PBMCs. The J gene is TRBJ2-6, the V gene TRBV11-3, with D possibly TRBD2 on 6 matching bases. The TCR sequence derives from a female donor in good health and CMV-seronegative. The CDR3 DNA reads as TGTGCCAGCAGGGGACTTGGGGCCGACGTCCTGACTTTC. Amino acids: CASRGLGADVLTF.